This TCR beta chain came from a study of cytomegalovirus exposure and HLA in healthy donors. Broader study findings: Sequencing likely produced, as an artifact, a cluster of highly shared sequence variants. A list of approximately 160 TCR beta chains associated with cytomegalovirus was given. Follow-up analysis found HLA locus-dependent TCR association rates, highest for DRB1 and lowest for HLA-C.

Primers included in the PCR were 60 Vbeta and 13 Jbeta primers. TCRdb's copy holds only in-frame clones and misses some; the assay was immunoSEQ multiplex PCR. The sample consists of 95,000 to 100,000 clones, around 9.6% of them appearing once. Trimming removed 1 base from V and 5 bases from J, with 11 bases in between. Germline CDR1 MDHEN, CDR2 SYDVKM. The CDR3 spans 14 residues. In its sample, this clone was seen a few times. Its antigen is undetermined. The rearrangement uses TRBV28 and TRBJ1-2, with D possibly TRBD1 on 6 matching bases. This receptor was taken from a man in his fifties or sixties in good health and CMV-seropositive. Sample: PBMCs. The CDR3 spells CASSLYGQIYGYTF. As DNA, the CDR3 is TGTGCCAGCAGTTTATATGGACAGATTTATGGCTACACCTTC.